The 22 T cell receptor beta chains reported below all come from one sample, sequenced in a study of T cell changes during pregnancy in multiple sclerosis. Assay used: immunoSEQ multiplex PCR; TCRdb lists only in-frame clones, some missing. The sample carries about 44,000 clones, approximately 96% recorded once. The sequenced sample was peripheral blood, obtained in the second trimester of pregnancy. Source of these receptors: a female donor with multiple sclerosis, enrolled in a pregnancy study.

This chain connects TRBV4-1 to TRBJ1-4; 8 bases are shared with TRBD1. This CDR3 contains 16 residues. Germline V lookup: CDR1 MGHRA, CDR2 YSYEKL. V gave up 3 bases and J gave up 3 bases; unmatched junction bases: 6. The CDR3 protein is CASSHPGQGPNEKLFF. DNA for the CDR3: TGCGCCAGCAGCCACCCAGGACAGGGACCTAATGAAAAACTGTTTTTT.

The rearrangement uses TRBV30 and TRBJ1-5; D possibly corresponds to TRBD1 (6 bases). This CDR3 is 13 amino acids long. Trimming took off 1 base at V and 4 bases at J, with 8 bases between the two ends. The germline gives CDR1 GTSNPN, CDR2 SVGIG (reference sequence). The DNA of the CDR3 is TGTGCCTGGAGTGAAACAGGGAATCAGCCCCAGCATTTT. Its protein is CAWSETGNQPQHF.

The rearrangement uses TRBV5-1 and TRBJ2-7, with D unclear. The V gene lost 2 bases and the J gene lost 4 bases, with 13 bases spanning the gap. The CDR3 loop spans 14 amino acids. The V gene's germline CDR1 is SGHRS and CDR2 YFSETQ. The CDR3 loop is CASSLGNPTYEQYF. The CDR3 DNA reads TGCGCCAGCAGCTTAGGCAATCCGACTTACGAGCAGTACTTC.

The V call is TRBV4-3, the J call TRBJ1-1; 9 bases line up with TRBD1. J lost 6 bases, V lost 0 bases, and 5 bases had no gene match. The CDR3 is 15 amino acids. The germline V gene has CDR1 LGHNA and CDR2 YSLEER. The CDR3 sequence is CASSQEHRGLAEAFF. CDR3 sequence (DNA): TGCGCCAGCAGCCAAGAACACAGGGGGCTTGCTGAAGCTTTCTTT.

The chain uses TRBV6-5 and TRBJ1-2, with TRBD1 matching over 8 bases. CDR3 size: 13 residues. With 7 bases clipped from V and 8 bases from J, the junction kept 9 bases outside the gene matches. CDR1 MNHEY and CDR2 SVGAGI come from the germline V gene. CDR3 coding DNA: TGTGCCAGCACCAGGGAACAGGGGGGGGGCTACACCTTC. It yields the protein CASTREQGGGYTF.

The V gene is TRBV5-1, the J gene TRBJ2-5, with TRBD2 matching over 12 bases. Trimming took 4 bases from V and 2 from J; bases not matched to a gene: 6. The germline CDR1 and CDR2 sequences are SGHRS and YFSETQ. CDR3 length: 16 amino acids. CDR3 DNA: TGCGCCAGCAGCCTACGGACTAGCGGGGCGCAAGAGACCCAGTACTTC. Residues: CASSLRTSGAQETQYF.

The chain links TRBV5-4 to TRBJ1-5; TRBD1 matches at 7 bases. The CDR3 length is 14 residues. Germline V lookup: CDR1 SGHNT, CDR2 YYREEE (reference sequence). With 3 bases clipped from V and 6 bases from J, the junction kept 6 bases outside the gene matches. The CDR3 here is CASSSGGVGQPQHF. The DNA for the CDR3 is TGTGCCAGCAGCTCAGGGGGTGTGGGTCAGCCCCAGCATTTT.

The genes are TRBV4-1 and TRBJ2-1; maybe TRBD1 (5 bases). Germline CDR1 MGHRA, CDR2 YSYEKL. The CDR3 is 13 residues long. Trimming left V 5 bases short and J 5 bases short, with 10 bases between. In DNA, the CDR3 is TGCGCCAGCAGCATCCGACAGCACAATGAGCAGTTCTTC. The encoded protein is CASSIRQHNEQFF.

The CDR3 protein is CASSIQGGARTEAFF. The CDR3 coding sequence is TGTGCCAGTAGTATACAAGGAGGGGCTCGAACTGAAGCTTTCTTT. The rearrangement links TRBV19 to TRBJ1-1; D might be TRBD1 (5 bases). Germline-derived CDR1 and CDR2 are LNHDA and SQIVND (reference sequence). The CDR3 length is 15 residues. Deletions cut 2 bases from V and 5 bases from J, with 15 bases between.

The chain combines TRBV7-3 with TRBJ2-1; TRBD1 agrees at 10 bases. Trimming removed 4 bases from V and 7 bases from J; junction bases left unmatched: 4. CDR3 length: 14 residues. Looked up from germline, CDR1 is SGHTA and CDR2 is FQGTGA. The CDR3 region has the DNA TGTGCCAGCAGCTATGGACAGGGGGGGAATGAGCAGTTCTTC. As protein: CASSYGQGGNEQFF. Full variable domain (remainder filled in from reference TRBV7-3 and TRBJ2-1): GAGVSQTPSNKVTEKGKYVELRCDPISGHTALYWYRQSLGQGPEFLIYFQGTGAADDSGLPNDRFFAVRPEGSVSTLKIQRTERGDSAVYLCASSYGQGGNEQFFGPGTRLTVL.

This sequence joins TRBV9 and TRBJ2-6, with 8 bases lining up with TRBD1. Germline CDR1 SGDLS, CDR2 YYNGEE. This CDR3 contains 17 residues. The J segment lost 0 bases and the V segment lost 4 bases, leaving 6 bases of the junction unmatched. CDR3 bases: TGTGCCAGCAGCCCCAGGACAGGGCACTCTGGGGCCAACGTCCTGACTTTC. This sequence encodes CASSPRTGHSGANVLTF.

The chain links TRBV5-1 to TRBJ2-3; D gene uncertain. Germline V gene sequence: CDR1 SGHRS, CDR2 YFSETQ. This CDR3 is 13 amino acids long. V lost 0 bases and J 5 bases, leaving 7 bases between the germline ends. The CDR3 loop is CASSLEPIDTQYF. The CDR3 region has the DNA TGCGCCAGCAGCTTGGAGCCGATAGATACGCAGTATTTT.

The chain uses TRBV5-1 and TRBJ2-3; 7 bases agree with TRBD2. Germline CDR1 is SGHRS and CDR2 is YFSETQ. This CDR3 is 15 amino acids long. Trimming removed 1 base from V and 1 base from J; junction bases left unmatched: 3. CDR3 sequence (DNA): TGCGCCAGCAGCTTGAGGCTAGCGGGCACAGATACGCAGTATTTT. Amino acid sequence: CASSLRLAGTDTQYF.

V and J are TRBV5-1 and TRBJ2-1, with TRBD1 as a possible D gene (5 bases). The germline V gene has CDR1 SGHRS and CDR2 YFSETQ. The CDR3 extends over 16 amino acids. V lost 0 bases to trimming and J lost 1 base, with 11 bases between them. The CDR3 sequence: CASSLAGPGSYNEQFF. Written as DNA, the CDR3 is TGCGCCAGCAGCTTGGCCGGGCCAGGGTCCTACAATGAGCAGTTCTTC.

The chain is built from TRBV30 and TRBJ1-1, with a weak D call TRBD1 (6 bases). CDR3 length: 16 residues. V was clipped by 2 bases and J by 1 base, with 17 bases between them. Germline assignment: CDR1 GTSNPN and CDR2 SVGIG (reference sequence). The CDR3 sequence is CAWSTGAQGGNTEAFF. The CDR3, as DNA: TGTGCCTGGAGTACTGGGGCCCAAGGGGGGAACACTGAAGCTTTCTTT.

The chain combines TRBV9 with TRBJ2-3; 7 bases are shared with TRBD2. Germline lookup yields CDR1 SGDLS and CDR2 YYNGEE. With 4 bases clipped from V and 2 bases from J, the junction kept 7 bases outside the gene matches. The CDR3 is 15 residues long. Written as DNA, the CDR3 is TGTGCCAGCAGCTTACTAGCGTGGTTCACAGATACGCAGTATTTT. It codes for CASSLLAWFTDTQYF.

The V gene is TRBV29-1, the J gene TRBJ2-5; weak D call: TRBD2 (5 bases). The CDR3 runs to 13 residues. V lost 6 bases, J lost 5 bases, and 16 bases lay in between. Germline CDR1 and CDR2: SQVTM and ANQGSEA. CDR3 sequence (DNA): TGCAGCGTCTACCTGGAGGTTTGGGAGACCCAGTACTTC. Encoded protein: CSVYLEVWETQYF.

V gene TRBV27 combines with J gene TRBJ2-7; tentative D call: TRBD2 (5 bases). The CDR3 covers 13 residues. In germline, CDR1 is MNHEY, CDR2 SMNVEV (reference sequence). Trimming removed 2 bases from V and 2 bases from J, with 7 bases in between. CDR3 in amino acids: CASSLLAAYEQYF. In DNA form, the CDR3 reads TGTGCCAGCAGTTTACTAGCAGCCTACGAGCAGTACTTC.

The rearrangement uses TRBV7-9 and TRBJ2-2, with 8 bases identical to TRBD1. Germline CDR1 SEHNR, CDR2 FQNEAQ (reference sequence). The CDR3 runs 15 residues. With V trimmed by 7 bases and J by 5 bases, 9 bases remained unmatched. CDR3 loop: CASMPSGGPTGELFF. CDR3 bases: TGTGCCAGCATGCCGTCAGGGGGCCCTACCGGGGAGCTGTTTTTT.

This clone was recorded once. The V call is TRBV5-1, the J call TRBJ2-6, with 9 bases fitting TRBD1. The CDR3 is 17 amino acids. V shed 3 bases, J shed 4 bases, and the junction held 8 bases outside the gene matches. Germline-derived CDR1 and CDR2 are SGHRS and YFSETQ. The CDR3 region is CASSSGTGTGGANVLTF. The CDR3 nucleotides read TGCGCCAGCAGCTCCGGGACAGGGACGGGCGGGGCCAACGTCCTGACTTTC.

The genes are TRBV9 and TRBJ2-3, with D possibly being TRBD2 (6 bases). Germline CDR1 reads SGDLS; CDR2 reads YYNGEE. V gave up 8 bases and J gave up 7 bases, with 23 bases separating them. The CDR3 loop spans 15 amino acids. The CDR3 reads CASTKTNAGTNTQYF. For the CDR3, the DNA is TGTGCCAGTACAAAGACGAACGCGGGAACAAATACGCAGTATTTT. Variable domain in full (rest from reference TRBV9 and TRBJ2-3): DSGVTQTPKHLITATGQRVTLRCSPRSGDLSVYWYQQSLDQGLQFLIQYYNGEERAKGNILERFSAQQFPDLHSELNLSSLELGDSALYFCASTKTNAGTNTQYFGPGTRLTVL.

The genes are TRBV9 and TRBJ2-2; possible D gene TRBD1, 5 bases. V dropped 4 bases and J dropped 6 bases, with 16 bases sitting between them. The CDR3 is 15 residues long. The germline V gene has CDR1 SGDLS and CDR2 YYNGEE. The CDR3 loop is CASSYRGLGAGELFF. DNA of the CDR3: TGTGCCAGCAGCTATAGGGGTTTGGGCGCCGGGGAGCTGTTTTTT.